A selection of T cell receptor beta chains follows, all from one sample in a study of regulatory T cells in long-lasting Graves disease. TCRdb analysed the multiplex PCR reads with MiXCR anew, one entry per CDR3 protein. The sample yields 200,000 to 300,000 distinct CDR3 sequences, roughly 21% seen once. This material consisted of peripheral blood mononuclear cells (PBMCs), taken at new diagnosis, from a patient treated with antithyroid drugs. These receptors all come from a female donor with Graves disease. Both conserved end residues are part of each CDR3. The D gene is left open where the match is weak. Size is omitted from some rows. Given values are once, few, many or a class for expanded clones.

>TRBJ1-4|-|few|TRBV5-1
TGCGCCAGCAGCTTGGGGACCTCCCGCCAGGGAGAAAAACTGTTTTTT
CASSLGTSRQGEKLFF
>TRBJ2-7|-|many|TRBV9
TGTGCCAGCAGCGTAGAAGGGGCCCCGGGCAGGGACGGCTACGAGCAGTACTTC
CASSVEGAPGRDGYEQYF
>TRBJ2-7|-|many|TRBV7-8
TGTGCCAGCAGCTTTTATATTGAGTACGAGCAGTACTTC
CASSFYIEYEQYF
>TRBJ2-1|TRBD1|many|TRBV20-1
TGCAGTGCTAGGGGTGGGACAGCCCTCAATGAGCAGTTCTTC
CSARGGTALNEQFF
>TRBJ1-1|TRBD1|-|TRBV18
TGTGCCAGCTCACCCAATCCTACAGGGGGTAGTGAAGCTTTCTTT
CASSPNPTGGSEAFF
>TRBJ1-2|-|many|TRBV7-9
TGCGCCAGCAGCCAAGATCGAAAGGCCTATGGCTACACCTTC
CASSQDRKAYGYTF
>TRBJ2-5|-|-|TRBV19
TGTGCCAGTAGTATAGATTGGTCTCAAGAGACCCAGTACTTC
CASSIDWSQETQYF
>TRBJ2-7|-|many|TRBV11-2
TGTGCCAGCAGCTCCCCCGGGGGGCTGCATAGCTCCTACGAGCAGTACTTC
CASSSPGGLHSSYEQYF
>TRBJ2-1|TRBD1|many|TRBV7-2
TGTGCCAGCAGCTCAACAGGGGATCCCTACAATGAGCAGTTCTTC
CASSSTGDPYNEQFF
>TRBJ1-2|TRBD1|few|TRBV12-3/TRBV12-4
TGTGCCAGCAGCCCCGGGACAGAATATGGCTACACCTTC
CASSPGTEYGYTF
>TRBJ2-2|-|many|TRBV2
TGTGCCAGCAGTGTAGTAGGAGGGGAGCTGTTTTTT
CASSVVGGELFF
>TRBJ1-1|-|many|TRBV12-3/TRBV12-4
TGTGCCAGCAGTTTAATCCCTCATATGAACACTGAAGCTTTCTTT
CASSLIPHMNTEAFF
>TRBJ2-1|TRBD1|few|TRBV9
TGTGCCAGCAGCAACAGGGGGCAAGCGGGGAATGAGCAGTTCTTC
CASSNRGQAGNEQFF
>TRBJ2-7|-|-|TRBV5-6
TGTGCCAGCAGCGCGGGACCCATTTACGAGCAGTACTTC
CASSAGPIYEQYF
>TRBJ2-7|-|many|TRBV20-1
TGCAGTGCTAGAGGCGGGGGCTGGCCCTACGAGCAGTACTTC
CSARGGGWPYEQYF
>TRBJ1-1|-|many|TRBV6-1
TGTGCCAGCTTGTTGGGGGCGGAGGCTGAAGCTTTCTTT
CASLLGAEAEAFF
>TRBJ2-7|-|many|TRBV6-2/TRBV6-3
TGTGCCAGCAGTTTTCGGGTGGGATCCTACGAGCAGTACTTC
CASSFRVGSYEQYF
>TRBJ2-5|TRBD2|many|TRBV18
TGTGCCAGCTCATCCGGGGGGAGCCAAGAGACCCAGTACTTC
CASSSGGSQETQYF